Listed below are T cell receptor beta chains from one sample, sequenced in a study of T cells expressing NK-cell markers. After re-calling the 5' RACE reads, TCRdb lists one entry per CDR3 protein, DNA absent. The sample table sets out 500,000 to 600,000 distinct CDR3 sequences. Sequencing was performed on blood T cells: a sorted CD56 or NKG2C T cell subset, CD4+ or CD8+ T cells, or bulk PBMC T cells (not recorded which). The receptors originated from a man between 18 and 35 years old in good health. CDR3s include the opening cysteine and the closing phenylalanine or tryptophan.

J gene,V gene,CDR3 protein
TRBJ2-1,TRBV7-2,CASAGTSGMVDEQFF
TRBJ2-5,TRBV28,CASRGGLETQYF
TRBJ2-2,TRBV3-1,CASGETSPGELFF
TRBJ2-7,TRBV2,CASIEQGPYEQYF
TRBJ2-1,TRBV7-9,CASSLAGQGGFF
TRBJ1-6,TRBV5-5,CASSSPGISPLHF
TRBJ2-7,TRBV5-1,CASSRTGTAEQYF
TRBJ1-1,TRBV7-2,CASSSSGGLNTEAFF
TRBJ2-7,TRBV24-1,CATSDPRLGIYEQYF
TRBJ2-5,TRBV12-3/TRBV12-4,CASSLSLGRAGQETQYF
TRBJ1-5,TRBV6-2/TRBV6-3,CASSYLQGYQPQHF
TRBJ2-3,TRBV6-1,CASSPLGLTRSTDTQYF
TRBJ2-5,TRBV7-9,CASSFTEETQYF
TRBJ2-1,TRBV5-1,CASTLGIRAHEQFF
TRBJ2-5,TRBV10-3,CAIMGSETQYF
TRBJ2-1,TRBV6-5,CASSYLGGAVYNEQFF
TRBJ1-1,TRBV27,CASNKQLNTEAFF
TRBJ2-3,TRBV4-3,CASSQDGTDTSDTQYF
TRBJ2-2,TRBV4-1,CASSVTSGRRGELFF
TRBJ2-1,TRBV3-1,CASSGTGGLNNEQFF
TRBJ2-1,TRBV6-2/TRBV6-3,CASSYPRTSGYNEQFF
TRBJ2-2,TRBV24-1,CATSDVSGTSGTNTGELFF
TRBJ1-1,TRBV7-2,CASSFRFEAFF
TRBJ2-7,TRBV21-1,CASSKNGTGEAGENYEQYF
TRBJ2-1,TRBV2,CASSESPFNEQFF
TRBJ2-5,TRBV20-1,CSAIRGLEETQYF
TRBJ2-7,TRBV12-3/TRBV12-4,CASSFHGSLLYEQYF
TRBJ1-5,TRBV15,CATSREDSRNQPQHF
TRBJ1-1,TRBV28,CGSSFGQGRLNTEAFF
TRBJ2-7,TRBV9,CASSRSSGGYEQYF
TRBJ1-4,TRBV20-1,CSASSSNYARKLFF
TRBJ1-6,TRBV20-1,CSARVRARVDSPLHF
TRBJ2-1,TRBV10-3,CAISEIRGDNEQFF
TRBJ2-4,TRBV20-1,CSARDPSTGTSGRGAKNIQYF
TRBJ2-1,TRBV12-3/TRBV12-4,CASSPHGGAGGYNEQFF
TRBJ2-1,TRBV12-3/TRBV12-4,CASRVGRGIYNEQFF
TRBJ1-2,TRBV5-1,CASSLFYRGRHGYTF
TRBJ2-5,TRBV10-3,CAISATSVSQETQYF
TRBJ1-1,TRBV29-1,CSVGGQGFTEAFF
TRBJ2-3,TRBV5-1,CASSPPGGGKDTQYF
TRBJ2-1,TRBV7-9,CASIPGLAGAHEQFF
TRBJ2-2,TRBV28,CASSFSSTAGVAGELFF
TRBJ2-2,TRBV30,CAWSLGGELFF
TRBJ2-4,TRBV12-3/TRBV12-4,CASSRGSGGLAKNIQYF
TRBJ2-5,TRBV7-8,CASSYPGQGAETQYF